These 29 T cell receptor beta chains came from one sample sequenced in a study of T cells in Graves' hyperthyroidism and ophthalmopathy. Amplification of TCR beta CDR3 regions used RNA as the template. When the TCR CDR3 underwent first-round RT-PCR, the HTBI primer set was used. TCRdb used MiXCR to reprocess the multiplex PCR reads, holding one entry per CDR3 protein. The sample has a few hundred thousand distinct CDR3 sequences; about 18% are singletons. Material: blood. The receptors were gathered from a man aged 18-30 years with Graves' ophthalmopathy.

This clonotype was seen more than once but under ten times. The CDR3 reads CASTKGNTGELFF. As DNA, the CDR3 is TGTGCCAGCACTAAGGGCAACACCGGGGAGCTGTTTTTT. This chain links TRBV7-9 with TRBJ2-2; D gene ambiguous. The CDR3 is 13 residues long. The ends were cut back, 7 bases at V and 2 bases at J, with 8 bases in the middle. CDR1 and CDR2 (germline): SEHNR, FQNEAQ (reference sequence).

This clonotype has at least ten counts. The J gene is TRBJ2-7, the V gene TRBV2, with D possibly TRBD1 on 5 matching bases. Germline V CDR1 and CDR2: SNHLY, FYNNEI. The CDR3 spans 13 residues. Trimming pared 8 bases from V and 1 base from J, leaving 12 bases between. Written as DNA, the CDR3 is TGTGCCAGCGACAGTCTCCCTTCCTACGAGCAGTACTTC. It encodes CASDSLPSYEQYF.

This clonotype was seen only a few times. The genes are TRBV4-2 and TRBJ1-6; a weak D match, TRBD1 (6 bases). Germline V gives CDR1 LGHNA, CDR2 YNFKEQ. V dropped 1 base and J dropped 7 bases, with 8 bases sitting between them. The CDR3 contains 14 residues. CDR3 nucleotide sequence: TGTGCCAGCAGCCAAGCAGGGGTGAATTCACCCCTCCACTTT. Amino acid sequence: CASSQAGVNSPLHF.

This clonotype was counted ten times or more. The J gene is TRBJ2-1, the V gene TRBV27; D gene unclear. V shed 0 bases and J shed 5 bases, with 11 bases lying between them. Germline V gives CDR1 MNHEY, CDR2 SMNVEV (reference sequence). The CDR3 spans 15 residues. CDR3: CASSLSPTGHNEQFF. DNA for the CDR3: TGTGCCAGCAGTTTATCCCCTACTGGCCACAATGAGCAGTTCTTC.

This clonotype was counted at least ten times. The chain joins TRBV6-5 to TRBJ2-3, with 8 bases that match TRBD2. The ends lost 0 bases at V and 7 bases at J; junction bases unmatched: 9. Per germline, CDR1 MNHEY and CDR2 SVGAGI. The CDR3 loop spans 16 amino acids. CDR3 sequence (DNA): TGTGCCAGCAGTTACTCCGACGGTTCGGGAGGGAATACGCAGTATTTT. Amino acids: CASSYSDGSGGNTQYF.

This clonotype has ten or more counts. In DNA, the CDR3 is TGCGCCAGCAGCTTGGACGGATCGAACACTGAAGCTTTCTTT. Translating gives CASSLDGSNTEAFF. The chain employs TRBV5-1 and TRBJ1-1, with D hard to call. Between the trimmed V and J ends, which lost 0 bases and 1 base, there was a span of 7 bases. The CDR3 has 14 residues. Germline V lookup: CDR1 SGHRS, CDR2 YFSETQ.

This clonotype was observed many times. V and J are TRBV20-1 and TRBJ2-3, with D perhaps matching TRBD2 (6 bases). Germline CDR1 and CDR2: DFQATT and SNEGSKA (reference sequence). The CDR3 consists of 16 residues. The V end lost 5 bases, the J end lost 0 bases, and 18 bases lay between the germline ends. The DNA for the CDR3 is TGCAGTGCTGAGACGCGGGGTGGTTCTAGCACAGATACGCAGTATTTT. It translates to CSAETRGGSSTDTQYF.

Note on this clonotype: This may come from a read error, since a much larger clone is one base off. The chain employs TRBV7-9 and TRBJ2-1, with 11 bases aligning to TRBD2. Germline V gives CDR1 SEHNR, CDR2 FQNEAQ (reference sequence). After removal of 5 bases from V and 9 bases from J, the junction contained 9 bases not matched to a gene. There are 15 residues in the CDR3. The CDR3 DNA follows: TGTGCCAGCAGCCGGCCTAGCGGGGGGCGGGGTGAGCAGTTCTTC. Translated: CASSRPSGGRGEQFF.

This clonotype was observed a handful of times. The chain couples TRBV10-1 to TRBJ1-3, with TRBD1 matching 7 bases. Trimming removed 6 bases from V and 2 bases from J; junction bases left unmatched: 7. The CDR3 totals 15 residues. CDR1 is WNHNN and CDR2 is SYGVQD in the germline V gene (reference sequence). The CDR3 DNA reads TGCGCCAGCAGGCCCGGGACAGATGCTGGAAACACCATATATTTT. The encoded protein is CASRPGTDAGNTIYF.

With regard to this clonotype: The junction differs from germline at one of its ends, possibly a read error. This chain links TRBV7-8 with TRBJ1-5, with a tentative D call TRBD1 (5 bases). The length of the CDR3 is 17 residues. From germline, CDR1 is SGHVS and CDR2 FQNEAQ. The CDR3 is CASSQEAPGGNNQPQHF. DNA for the CDR3: TGCGCCAGCAGCCAAGAGGCTCCCGGGGGGAACAATCAGCCCCAGCATTTT.

This clonotype was observed many times. The chain employs TRBV28 and TRBJ1-5; D remains unclear. CDR3 length: 15 amino acids. From germline, CDR1 is MDHEN and CDR2 SYDVKM. V was shortened by 9 bases and J by 2 bases, with 17 bases between the two germline ends. For the CDR3, the DNA is TGTGCCAGTTCCCTACGCAACCGAGGCAATCAGCCCCAGCATTTT. Translation gives CASSLRNRGNQPQHF.

The V gene is TRBV29-1, the J gene TRBJ1-2, with D possibly TRBD1 on 6 matching bases. The CDR3 has 17 amino acids. The V gene lost 5 bases and the J gene lost 3 bases, with 25 bases spanning the gap. Germline CDR1 reads SQVTM; CDR2 reads ANQGSEA. The CDR3 spells CSVPEGDPPEVYYGYTF. The CDR3 nucleotides read TGCAGCGTTCCCGAGGGGGACCCACCGGAGGTTTACTATGGCTACACCTTC.

This clonotype was seen ten or more times. The chain is built from TRBV7-3 and TRBJ1-1; no clear D gene. V lost 4 bases and J 1 base, leaving 7 bases between the germline ends. This CDR3 has 13 amino acids. Germline CDR1 and CDR2: SGHTA and FQGTGA. The CDR3 DNA is TGTGCCAGCAGCTGGACTCAGAACACTGAAGCTTTCTTT. Amino acid sequence: CASSWTQNTEAFF.

This clonotype has more than one count but fewer than ten. The chain has TRBV5-1 and TRBJ2-2; TRBD1 might be the D (5 bases). The CDR3 loop spans 15 amino acids. The germline V gene encodes CDR1 SGHRS and CDR2 YFSETQ. Between the trimmed V and J ends, which lost 2 bases and 0 bases, there was a span of 8 bases. CDR3 nucleotide sequence: TGCGCCAGCAGCTTAGGACACACGAACACCGGGGAGCTGTTTTTT. This codes for CASSLGHTNTGELFF.

This clonotype showed up many times. The CDR3 loop is CASARLGDSSYEQYF. CDR3 nucleotide sequence: TGTGCCAGCGCCAGGTTGGGGGACAGCTCCTACGAGCAGTACTTC. The chain joins TRBV6-1 to TRBJ2-7; 7 bases are shared with TRBD1. Germline V CDR1 and CDR2: MNHNS, SASEGT. The CDR3 runs 15 residues. Trimming cost V 8 bases and J 0 bases; bases outside gene matches: 10.

In its sample, this clonotype was seen many times. The rearrangement uses TRBV28 and TRBJ2-7; 9 bases agree with TRBD1. The V gene's germline CDR1 is MDHEN and CDR2 SYDVKM. The CDR3 extends over 14 amino acids. V trimming: 7 bases; J trimming: 3 bases; junction bases outside the gene matches: 7. This chain's CDR3 is CASTRDREVYEQYF. As DNA, the CDR3 is TGTGCCAGCACCCGGGACAGGGAAGTCTACGAGCAGTACTTC.

The chain has TRBV5-1 and TRBJ2-6, with no clear D. Germline V gives CDR1 SGHRS, CDR2 YFSETQ. V was trimmed by 4 bases and J by 0 bases, leaving 8 bases between them. This CDR3 is 15 amino acids long. The CDR3 region has the DNA TGCGCCAGCAGCCCGAGGCGCTCTGGGGCCAACGTCCTGACTTTC. The encoded protein is CASSPRRSGANVLTF.

This clonotype was counted ten times or more. The chain links TRBV3-1 to TRBJ1-1; D call uncertain. Looked up from germline, CDR1 is LGHDT and CDR2 is YNNKEL (reference sequence). V lost 5 bases and J 6 bases, leaving 22 bases between the germline ends. CDR3 length: 16 amino acids. CDR3 nucleotide sequence: TGTGCCAGCAGCTCGCGATTACCGTACCCCCACCCTGAAGCTTTCTTT. Translated, it gives CASSSRLPYPHPEAFF.

This chain uses TRBV6-1 with TRBJ2-1, with 11 nucleotides matching TRBD2. CDR1 is MNHNS, CDR2 SASEGT, per germline. The CDR3 totals 14 residues. Unmatched junction bases numbered 7, after V lost 6 bases and J lost 9 bases. CDR3 amino acids: CASRPGLAGVEQFF. The CDR3 nucleotides read TGTGCCAGCAGACCCGGACTAGCGGGCGTTGAGCAGTTCTTC.

For the CDR3, the DNA is TGTGCCACCAGTGGACGAGGGGAGACCCAGTACTTC. Translated, it gives CATSGRGETQYF. This rearrangement joins TRBV24-1 to TRBJ2-5, with D possibly matching TRBD2 (5 bases). The CDR3 is made up of 12 amino acids. Trimming pared 5 bases from V and 5 bases from J, leaving 8 bases between. The V gene's germline CDR1 is KGHDR and CDR2 SFDVKD.

This clonotype appeared a few times. The chain is built from TRBV20-1 and TRBJ1-5; 7 positions agree with TRBD1. Losses at the gene ends were 6 bases for V and 3 bases for J; bases not matched to a gene: 14. Germline CDR1 and CDR2: DFQATT and SNEGSKA (reference sequence). The CDR3 is 16 residues long. This CDR3 reads CSAIRTGGITNQPQHF. The CDR3 DNA reads as TGCAGTGCAATTCGGACAGGAGGCATTACCAATCAGCCCCAGCATTTT.

In its sample, this clonotype was seen many times. This chain connects TRBV7-3 to TRBJ2-3, with 12 bases lining up with TRBD2. The CDR3 is 18 residues long. Unmatched junction bases numbered 8, after V lost 2 bases and J lost 2 bases. Germline loops: CDR1 SGHTA, CDR2 FQGTGA. Here the CDR3 DNA reads TGTGCCAGCAGCTTAGGCCCCCTAGCGGGGGGGAACACAGATACGCAGTATTTT. Translated: CASSLGPLAGGNTDTQYF.

This clonotype was detected a few times. The chain employs TRBV9 and TRBJ1-1, with D uncertain. V was cut by 0 bases and J by 1 base, with 7 bases left in between. The CDR3 sequence is 14 residues long. Germline V CDR1 and CDR2: SGDLS, YYNGEE. CDR3 nucleotides: TGTGCCAGCAGCGTAGCTGGAGGGAACACTGAAGCTTTCTTT. Translated: CASSVAGGNTEAFF.

In its sample, this clonotype was seen many times. This chain links TRBV6-1 with TRBJ1-2, with D possibly matching TRBD1 (5 bases). The CDR3 is 14 residues long. Trimming left V 6 bases short and J 6 bases short, with 17 bases between. Germline V gene sequence: CDR1 MNHNS, CDR2 SASEGT. The chain's CDR3 is CASRPPTAGDGYTF. In DNA form, the CDR3 reads TGTGCCAGCAGGCCCCCGACAGCGGGAGATGGCTACACCTTC.

This clonotype was seen more than once but under ten times. The chain recombines TRBV6-1 with TRBJ2-7; TRBD2 matches at 9 bases. The V and J ends lost 2 bases and 0 bases, in that order; junction bases with no gene match: 2. The CDR3 runs to 15 residues. Germline V gives CDR1 MNHNS, CDR2 SASEGT. In DNA, the CDR3 is TGTGCCAGCAGTGAAAGCGGGGGGACCTCCTACGAGCAGTACTTC. This sequence encodes CASSESGGTSYEQYF.

Only a few counts were recorded for this clonotype. The CDR3 region is CASSEGTLYQETQYF. CDR3 bases: TGTGCCAGCAGCGAGGGAACCCTGTACCAAGAGACCCAGTACTTC. The gene calls are TRBV9 and TRBJ2-5; D gene ambiguous. The CDR3 spans 15 residues. V lost 3 bases and J lost 0, with 12 bases in between. CDR1 and CDR2 (germline): SGDLS, YYNGEE.

This clonotype was seen many times. The chain couples TRBV7-9 to TRBJ2-3; TRBD1 might be the D (6 bases). Trimming stripped 5 bases from V and 2 bases from J, with 11 bases between. CDR3 size: 14 residues. Germline lookup yields CDR1 SEHNR and CDR2 FQNEAQ (reference sequence). In DNA, the CDR3 is TGTGCCAGCAGCCACGACAGGATCACAGATACGCAGTATTTT. This encodes CASSHDRITDTQYF.

This rearrangement joins TRBV6-4 to TRBJ1-1; TRBD1 might be the D (6 bases). The CDR3 is made up of 12 amino acids. Germline V gene lookup returns CDR1 MRHNA and CDR2 SNTAGT. Trimming took 9 bases from V and 3 from J, leaving 11 bases between them. The CDR3 protein is CARQGSDTEAFF. DNA for the CDR3: TGTGCCAGACAGGGTTCAGACACTGAAGCTTTCTTT.

V and J are TRBV2 and TRBJ1-5; D is ambiguous. V lost 5 bases and J 15 bases, leaving 17 bases between the germline ends. The CDR3 has 12 amino acids. Germline V gene sequence: CDR1 SNHLY, CDR2 FYNNEI. The CDR3 DNA sequence: TGTGCCAGCAGTCTCCCTGGACGGGAACCGCATTTT. Amino acid sequence: CASSLPGREPHF.